A single sample gave rise to the 15 T cell receptor beta chains below, sequenced in a study of T cell repertoires in cytomegalovirus infection. Their specific antigens are unknown. TCRdb independently ran MiXCR on the reads; one entry per CDR3 protein. The sample consists of about 900,000 distinct CDR3 sequences, around 31% of them appearing once. Here the sequenced sample was cultured CD8+ T cells from PBMCs, taken from culture after CMV antigen stimulation. These receptors were collected from a human donor in good health (CMV status not recorded). Some clones in this sample may be carry-over from other donors' samples.

Comment on this clonotype: Without the conserved terminal phenylalanine or tryptophan, this CDR3 likely stems from a read error. The chain combines TRBV12-3 or TRBV12-4 with TRBJ1-5; D not certain. V was pared by 6 bases and J by 8 bases, with 17 bases between. This CDR3 region has 14 residues. CDR3 loop: CASSTQRTLEPQHS. The CDR3 DNA follows: TGTGCCAGCAGCACACAGCGCACTCTAGAGCCCCAGCATTCT.

The chain recombines TRBV7-9 with TRBJ2-7; 8 nucleotides agree with TRBD1. Germline loops: CDR1 SEHNR, CDR2 FQNEAQ (reference sequence). CDR3 size: 14 residues. J lost 6 bases, V lost 4 bases, and 8 bases had no gene match. The CDR3 here is CASSSPDRVGEQYF. CDR3 sequence (DNA): TGTGCCAGCAGCTCCCCGGACAGGGTTGGCGAGCAGTACTTC.

This clonotype came up a few times. This chain joins TRBV11-1 and TRBJ1-2; D remains ambiguous. The CDR3 is 16 residues long. V was trimmed by 1 base and J by 0 bases, leaving 12 bases between them. Germline CDR1 reads SGHAT; CDR2 reads FQDESV (reference sequence). This CDR3 is CASSLEGSAANYGYTF. In DNA form, the CDR3 reads TGTGCCAGCAGCTTAGAAGGGTCAGCCGCTAACTATGGCTACACCTTC.

This clonotype occurred a few times. The CDR3 DNA sequence: TGTGCCAGCAGCTTACTTATCGACAGGGGAGGCGAAAAACTGTTTTTT. It encodes CASSLLIDRGGEKLFF. The chain links TRBV7-9 to TRBJ1-4; 8 bases are shared with TRBD1. Germline trimming cut 2 bases from V and 8 bases from J; bases unmatched to any gene: 10. CDR3 length equals 16 residues. The germline V gene has CDR1 SEHNR and CDR2 FQNEAQ (reference sequence).

The rearrangement joins TRBV19 to TRBJ1-2; 7 nucleotides align to TRBD1. V trimming: 2 bases; J trimming: 5 bases; junction bases outside the gene matches: 5. This CDR3 is 14 amino acids long. Germline CDR1 LNHDA, CDR2 SQIVND (reference sequence). The CDR3 protein is CASSITGTAYGYTF. In DNA form, the CDR3 reads TGTGCCAGTAGTATAACCGGGACAGCGTATGGCTACACCTTC.

The chain recombines TRBV3-1 with TRBJ1-1; D gene unclear. Trimming pared 3 bases from V and 6 bases from J, leaving 8 bases between. Germline values: CDR1 LGHDT, CDR2 YNNKEL (reference sequence). The CDR3 contains 12 residues. CDR3 DNA sequence: TGTGCCAGCAGCCACCCGAGGGCTGAAGCTTTCTTT. Its translation is CASSHPRAEAFF.

This chain connects TRBV7-8 to TRBJ2-1; D is possibly TRBD1 (6 bases). Trimming pared 3 bases from V and 0 bases from J, leaving 12 bases between. CDR3 size: 16 residues. CDR1 SGHVS and CDR2 FQNEAQ come from the germline V gene. The CDR3 protein is CASSFVGAGSYNEQFF. As DNA, the CDR3 is TGTGCCAGCAGCTTTGTGGGGGCGGGCTCCTACAATGAGCAGTTCTTC.

The chain has TRBV4-1 and TRBJ2-1; 7 bases fit TRBD1. This CDR3 region has 13 residues. J was trimmed by 7 bases and V by 4 bases; bases with no gene match: 4. Germline CDR1 MGHRA, CDR2 YSYEKL. CDR3 sequence (DNA): TGCGCCAGCAGCCCCTCACAGGGGAATGAGCAGTTCTTC. The encoded protein is CASSPSQGNEQFF.

The chain employs TRBV7-1 and TRBJ2-5; D is unclear. TRBV7-1 is labeled an ORF, and its function is uncertain. Trimming left V 4 bases short and J 5 bases short, with 8 bases between. The CDR3 contains 12 residues. As DNA, the CDR3 is TGTGCCAGCAGCTGGGGTGCGGAGACCCAGTACTTC. Protein sequence: CASSWGAETQYF.

This clonotype was counted between two and nine times. DNA for the CDR3: TGTGCCAGCAGCCACCCCGGGACAGGGACCTACAATGAGCAGTTCTTC. It specifies CASSHPGTGTYNEQFF. The rearrangement joins TRBV14 to TRBJ2-1; 9 positions agree with TRBD1. CDR1 is SGHDN and CDR2 is FVKESK in the germline V gene. CDR3 length equals 16 residues. The V segment lost 3 bases and the J segment 2 bases; nucleotides outside the gene matches: 5.

This clonotype was seen a few times. The chain employs TRBV13 and TRBJ2-7; TRBD1 is a possible D gene (6 bases). The CDR3 contains 17 residues. Germline CDR1 is PRHDT and CDR2 is FYEKMQ (reference sequence). With 0 bases removed from V and 0 bases from J, the gap between germline ends came to 15 bases. CDR3 bases: TGTGCCAGCAGCTTAGGCAGGGGAAGTCTTAGCTCCTACGAGCAGTACTTC. Its translation is CASSLGRGSLSSYEQYF.

The chain joins TRBV9 to TRBJ2-2; D remains ambiguous. CDR3 length: 16 amino acids. Germline assignment: CDR1 SGDLS and CDR2 YYNGEE. V was cut by 1 base and J by 2 bases, with 12 bases left in between. DNA for the CDR3: TGTGCCAGCAGCGTATGGGGTGGAACTAACACCGGGGAGCTGTTTTTT. As protein: CASSVWGGTNTGELFF.

The chain is built from TRBV5-6 and TRBJ2-1; TRBD1 matches 7 bases. V shed 4 bases and J 0 bases; nucleotides not matched to a gene: 4. This CDR3 comprises 15 residues. Germline CDR1 is SGHDT and CDR2 is YYEEEE. The CDR3 spells CASSKGTDSYNEQFF. The CDR3 coding sequence is TGTGCCAGCAGCAAAGGGACAGACTCCTACAATGAGCAGTTCTTC.

This clonotype was seen only once. A read error may be the cause here, since a much bigger clone is one base away. This chain links TRBV28 with TRBJ2-7; a possible D gene is TRBD1 (6 bases). This CDR3 has 15 residues. CDR1 is MDHEN and CDR2 is SYDVKM in the germline V gene. CDR3 region: CANSLGGSAYYEQYV. The CDR3 DNA is TGTGCCAACAGTTTAGGGGGATCAGCTTATTACGAGCAGTACGTC.

This chain connects TRBV7-6 to TRBJ2-1; D is possibly TRBD2 (5 bases). Trimming cost V 1 base and J 0 bases, with 10 bases left between them. The CDR3 totals 16 residues. Germline CDR1 is SGHVS and CDR2 is FNYEAQ. The CDR3 DNA is TGTGCCAGCAGCTTAGACTATCGGGGCTCCTACAATGAGCAGTTCTTC. This translates into CASSLDYRGSYNEQFF.